What follows is one TCR beta chain and its context. Its target is not known. The record originates from a study of blood T cells in healthy people across ages. The study's findings and limits: Changes seen in expanded clonotypes were possibly confounded by donor CMV status left unknown.

This CDR3 has 15 residues. Looked up from germline, CDR1 is DFQATT and CDR2 is SNEGSKA (reference sequence). V was clipped by 1 base and J by 4 bases, with 14 bases between them. Through a sample-barcoded 5' primer and a J-beta primer mix, a second PCR was run for roughly 6 to 12 cycles. TCRdb re-called the 5' RACE reads with MiXCR, one entry per CDR3 protein. This sample has hundreds of thousands of distinct CDR3 sequences, with around two fifths found just once. Sequencing input: blood. V is TRBV20-1 and J is TRBJ2-1; perhaps TRBD1 as D (5 bases). The TCR comes from a man aged 80 or over in good health. The CDR3 nucleotides are TGCAGTGCTAGAGGTGAACAGGAGAAATACAATGAGCAGTTCTTC. Its protein product is CSARGEQEKYNEQFF.